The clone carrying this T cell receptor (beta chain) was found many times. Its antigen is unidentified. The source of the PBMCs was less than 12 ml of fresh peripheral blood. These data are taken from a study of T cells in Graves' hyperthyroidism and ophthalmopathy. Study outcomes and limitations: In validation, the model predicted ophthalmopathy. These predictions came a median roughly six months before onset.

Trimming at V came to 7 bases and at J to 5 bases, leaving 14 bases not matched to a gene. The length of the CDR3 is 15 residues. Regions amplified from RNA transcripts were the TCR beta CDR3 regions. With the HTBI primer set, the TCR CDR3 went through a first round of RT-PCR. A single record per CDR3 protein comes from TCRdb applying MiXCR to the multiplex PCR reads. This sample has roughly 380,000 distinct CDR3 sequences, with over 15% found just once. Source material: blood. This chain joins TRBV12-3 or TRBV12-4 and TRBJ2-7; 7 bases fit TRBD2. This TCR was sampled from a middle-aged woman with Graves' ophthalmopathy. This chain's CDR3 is CASTTPGLINDEQYF. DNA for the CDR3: TGTGCCAGCACTACTCCGGGACTAATAAACGACGAGCAGTACTTC.